This T cell receptor beta chain is drawn from a study of shared clonotypes between healthy human individuals. Study overall: The donor pool was made up of a couple of women and a few men aged 18 to 49.

The V gene lost 0 bases and the J gene lost 1 base, with 9 bases spanning the gap. Looked up from germline, CDR1 is MNHEY and CDR2 is SMNVEV (reference sequence). The CDR3 extends over 15 amino acids. TCRdb keeps only in-frame clones here, not all; method: immunoSEQ multiplex PCR. Of almost 750,000 clones in the sample, 55% to 80% are singletons; the top ten hold more than 1.5%. Into CD45RA+ naive and CD45RA-negative memory subsets, the CD4+ cells were split. This clone was detected only once. Antigen specificity is unknown. Findings and limits, study-wide: Naive subsets generally had larger estimated richness than memory subsets. Around 5.3% of naive CD4 clonotypes were shared across several donors.

This receptor was identified in a woman in her twenties or thirties in good health. The sample taken for sequencing was memory CD4+ T cells sorted from blood. The subset here: CD45RA-negative fraction. V is TRBV27 and J is TRBJ1-1, with no clear D. DNA of the CDR3: TGTGCCAGCAGTTTATCTCCAAATTCGAACACTGAAGCTTTCTTT. It translates to CASSLSPNSNTEAFF.